Listed below are T cell receptor beta chains from one sample, sequenced in a study of T-cell reconstitution after alpha-beta-depleted transplantation in children. TCRdb recomputed calls from the PCR reads with MiXCR, one row per CDR3 protein. The sample holds hundreds of thousands of distinct CDR3 sequences; roughly 23% are singletons and the top ten take around an eighth. Sequencing used PBMCs, mostly from graft donor cells, obtained 360 days after TCRalphabeta/CD19-depleted stem cell transplant. These receptors all stem from a boy in the first two years of life who had a stem cell transplant for acute myeloid leukemia, so the T cells may come from the graft donor. CDR3s include the opening cysteine and the closing phenylalanine or tryptophan. Fields, in order: D gene, clone size, J gene, V gene, CDR3 protein, CDR3 DNA. The D gene is left open where the match is weak. Not all rows give a size; the values are once, few, many and, for expanded clones, a class.

>.|once|TRBJ1-2|TRBV5-1
CASSLDHLYGYTF
TGCGCCAGCAGCTTGGACCACCTCTATGGCTACACCTTC
>.|.|TRBJ1-1|TRBV6-5
CASSYSRSAGTEAFF
TGTGCCAGCAGTTACTCGCGCAGCGCGGGCACTGAAGCTTTCTTT
>TRBD2|.|TRBJ2-1|TRBV4-1
CASSQLSGTSGGAYNEQFF
TGCGCCAGCAGCCAACTTTCCGGGACTAGCGGGGGGGCTTACAATGAGCAGTTCTTC
>TRBD2|many|TRBJ2-5|TRBV9
CASSVVAGGPETQYF
TGTGCCAGCAGCGTAGTGGCGGGGGGGCCTGAGACCCAGTACTTC
>.|many|TRBJ1-2|TRBV29-1
CSAIGGDGYTF
TGCAGCGCCATTGGGGGGGATGGCTACACCTTC
>.|few|TRBJ1-2|TRBV29-1
CSVWNGYTF
TGCAGCGTTTGGAATGGCTACACCTTC
>.|.|TRBJ1-1|TRBV7-9
CASSPGSGKTEAFF
TGTGCCAGCAGCCCTGGATCTGGGAAGACTGAAGCTTTCTTT
>.|many|TRBJ1-5|TRBV20-1
CSARDKPYSNQPQHF
TGCAGTGCTAGAGATAAACCTTATAGCAATCAGCCCCAGCATTTT
>TRBD1|.|TRBJ2-2|TRBV4-3
CASSQASTGQKLFF
TGCGCCAGCAGCCAAGCTTCGACAGGGCAGAAGCTGTTTTTT
>.|many|TRBJ1-1|TRBV20-1
CSAREIQGVEAFF
TGCAGTGCTAGAGAGATACAGGGAGTTGAAGCTTTCTTT
>.|few|TRBJ1-1|TRBV6-5
CASSYERKNYEAFF
TGTGCCAGCAGTTACGAAAGGAAAAACTACGAAGCTTTCTTT
>TRBD1|.|TRBJ2-5|TRBV10-3
CAISAGTGQETQYF
TGTGCCATCAGTGCCGGGACAGGCCAAGAGACCCAGTACTTC
>.|.|TRBJ2-5|TRBV5-5
CASSFLGEEETQYF
TGTGCCAGCAGCTTCTTGGGAGAAGAAGAGACCCAGTACTTC
>.|many|TRBJ2-1|TRBV7-2
CASSLASRAHEQFF
TGTGCCAGCAGCTTAGCGTCCCGGGCGCATGAGCAGTTCTTC
>.|.|TRBJ2-2|TRBV19
CASRAHQDTGELFF
TGTGCCAGTAGGGCCCACCAGGACACCGGGGAGCTGTTTTTT
>.|.|TRBJ2-5|TRBV19
CASRQGGETQYF
TGTGCCAGTCGACAGGGAGGAGAGACCCAGTACTTC
>.|few|TRBJ1-4|TRBV20-1
CSASREGPNEKLFF
TGCAGTGCTAGCCGGGAGGGGCCTAATGAAAAACTGTTTTTT
>TRBD2|few|TRBJ2-3|TRBV5-1
CASSLWVAGGPGDTQYF
TGCGCCAGCAGCTTGTGGGTAGCGGGGGGGCCTGGAGATACGCAGTATTTT
>TRBD2|.|TRBJ2-1|TRBV5-1
CASSVSTSRTYNEQFF
TGCGCCAGCAGCGTATCGACTAGCCGAACCTACAATGAGCAGTTCTTC
>TRBD1|many|TRBJ2-6|TRBV10-3
CAIRGRGSGANVLTF
TGTGCCATCAGGGGCAGGGGGTCTGGGGCCAACGTCCTGACTTTC
>TRBD1|few|TRBJ1-6|TRBV20-1
CSARSVGTGGSSPLHF
TGCAGTGCTAGATCGGTGGGGACAGGGGGAAGTTCACCCCTCCACTTT
>.|.|TRBJ1-2|TRBV6-1
CASQRNGYTF
TGTGCCAGCCAGCGGAATGGCTACACCTTC
>TRBD2|.|TRBJ2-1|TRBV10-3
CAIGRGEEQFF
TGTGCCATCGGGCGGGGGGAGGAGCAGTTCTTC
>.|.|TRBJ2-2|TRBV11-1
CASSVRMLTGANTGELFF
TGTGCCAGCAGCGTTCGAATGTTGACAGGCGCGAACACCGGGGAGCTGTTTTTT
>.|many|TRBJ2-5|TRBV12-3/TRBV12-4
CASSHRGLLGSRTETQYF
TGTGCCAGCAGCCACCGGGGTCTACTGGGCTCCAGGACGGAGACCCAGTACTTC
>.|.|TRBJ1-4|TRBV10-3
CAISESARSNEKLFF
TGTGCCATCAGTGAGTCGGCAAGGTCGAATGAAAAACTGTTTTTT
>.|.|TRBJ1-2|TRBV20-1
CSARAGFYGYTF
TGCAGTGCTAGAGCGGGGTTCTATGGCTACACCTTC
>.|many|TRBJ1-1|TRBV12-3/TRBV12-4
CASSLVKGTEAFF
TGTGCCAGCAGTTTGGTCAAGGGCACTGAAGCTTTCTTT
>TRBD1|many|TRBJ1-1|TRBV2
CASSQRQGIEAFF
TGTGCCAGCAGCCAACGACAGGGAATTGAAGCTTTCTTT
>.|few|TRBJ2-2|TRBV10-3
CAISRGVPANTGELFF
TGTGCCATCAGTCGAGGGGTCCCAGCGAACACCGGGGAGCTGTTTTTT
>.|many|TRBJ1-2|TRBV7-2
CASSFYGYTF
TGTGCCAGCAGCTTCTATGGCTACACCTTC
>.|few|TRBJ2-3|TRBV12-3/TRBV12-4
CASSFRGVATDTQYF
TGTGCCAGCAGCTTTAGGGGGGTCGCCACAGATACGCAGTATTTT
>.|few|TRBJ1-5|TRBV29-1
CSVGDSGDNQPQHF
TGCAGCGTTGGGGATTCCGGGGACAATCAGCCCCAGCATTTT
>.|.|TRBJ2-3|TRBV6-5
CASSLLGQTVLTDTQYF
TGTGCCAGCAGTCTTCTTGGACAGACCGTCCTCACAGATACGCAGTATTTT
>.|.|TRBJ1-6|TRBV20-1
CSARDNEGRGSPLHF
TGCAGTGCTAGAGATAATGAGGGGAGAGGGTCGCCCCTCCACTTT
>TRBD1|few|TRBJ2-5|TRBV20-1
CSARDRGQGLETQYF
TGCAGTGCTAGGGACAGGGGGCAAGGTTTAGAGACCCAGTACTTC
>.|.|TRBJ1-4|TRBV6-1
CASSPGLSQGKLFF
TGTGCCAGCAGTCCTGGCCTATCCCAGGGAAAACTGTTTTTT
>.|few|TRBJ1-1|TRBV10-3
CAISETETGNTEAFF
TGTGCCATCAGTGAGACAGAGACGGGGAACACTGAAGCTTTCTTT
>TRBD1|.|TRBJ2-4|TRBV29-1
CSVGTVNIQYF
TGCAGCGTCGGGACAGTAAACATTCAGTACTTC
>.|.|TRBJ1-1|TRBV20-1
CSARTDENTEAFF
TGCAGTGCTAGAACCGACGAAAACACTGAAGCTTTCTTT
>.|many|TRBJ2-2|TRBV11-3
CASSRRASAGGELFF
TGTGCCAGCAGCCGGCGGGCTAGCGCGGGCGGGGAGCTGTTTTTT
>TRBD2|.|TRBJ2-5|TRBV29-1
CSVGRGGETQYF
TGCAGCGTTGGTCGGGGGGGAGAGACCCAGTACTTC
>TRBD1|.|TRBJ2-3|TRBV29-1
CSVEGDSDTDTQYF
TGCAGCGTTGAAGGGGACAGCGACACAGATACGCAGTATTTT
>TRBD1|many|TRBJ2-5|TRBV20-1
CSANDRGETQYF
TGCAGTGCTAATGACAGGGGAGAGACCCAGTACTTC
>TRBD2|.|TRBJ2-1|TRBV29-1
CSVGPTSGGNEQFF
TGCAGCGTAGGTCCGACTAGCGGGGGCAATGAGCAGTTCTTC
>.|few|TRBJ1-2|TRBV12-3/TRBV12-4
CASSNGPKISF
TGTGCCAGCAGTAACGGACCTAAGATTTCCTTC
>.|.|TRBJ2-3|TRBV7-2
CASSLSLLGITDTQYF
TGTGCCAGCAGCTTGTCATTACTAGGCATCACAGATACGCAGTATTTT
>TRBD1|.|TRBJ1-5|TRBV5-6
CASSKGQGINQPQHF
TGTGCCAGCAGCAAAGGACAGGGTATCAATCAGCCCCAGCATTTT
>TRBD2|few|TRBJ2-5|TRBV29-1
CSATRSGGGRISGTQYF
TGCAGCGCCACGAGGTCGGGCGGGGGGCGCATCTCAGGGACCCAGTACTTC
>TRBD2|few|TRBJ2-7|TRBV29-1
CSVGLAGGQLYEQYF
TGCAGCGTTGGACTAGCGGGGGGCCAACTTTACGAGCAGTACTTC
>.|.|TRBJ1-5|TRBV10-3
CAISDRYSNQPQHF
TGTGCCATCAGCGACAGGTATAGCAATCAGCCCCAGCATTTT